This T cell receptor (beta chain) was identified in a study of T cells in Graves' hyperthyroidism and ophthalmopathy. RNA transcripts gave rise to amplified TCR beta CDR3 regions. HTBI primers drove first-round RT-PCR of the TCR CDR3. TCRdb reprocessed the multiplex PCR reads with MiXCR, giving one entry per CDR3 protein. The sample gives about 660,000 distinct CDR3 sequences, 45% of which show up once; about 7.7% is in the top ten. Exclusions: uncontrolled infection, other autoimmune disease, pregnancy, lactation. This clonotype was picked up a small number of times. Its antigen is unidentified. There are 15 residues in the CDR3. After removal of 5 bases from V and 0 bases from J, the junction contained 1 base not matched to a gene. CDR1 and CDR2 from the germline V gene are MNHEY and SVGAGI. General study results and limits: Ophthalmopathy was distinguished from stable hyperthyroidism by 13 V-J signatures.

The receptor comes from an adult man with Graves' disease, either hyperthyroidism or ophthalmopathy (not recorded which). This chain uses TRBV6-5 with TRBJ2-2; 9 nucleotides line up with TRBD1. Sequencing was carried out using peripheral blood or thyroid tissue (not recorded which). CDR3 loop: CASSGQGTNTGELFF. CDR3 coding DNA: TGTGCCAGCAGTGGACAGGGGACGAACACCGGGGAGCTGTTTTTT.